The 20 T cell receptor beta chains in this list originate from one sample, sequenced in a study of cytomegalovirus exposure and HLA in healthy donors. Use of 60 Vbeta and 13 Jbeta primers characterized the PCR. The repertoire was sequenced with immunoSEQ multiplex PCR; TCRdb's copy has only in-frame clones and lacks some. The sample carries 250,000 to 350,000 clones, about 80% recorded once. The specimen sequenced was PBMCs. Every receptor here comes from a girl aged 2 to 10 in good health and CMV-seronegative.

The CDR3 here is CATAGGGTDTQYF. CDR3 nucleotides: TGTGCCACCGCAGGGGGCGGAACAGATACGCAGTATTTT. This chain links TRBV10-3 with TRBJ2-3; 8 nucleotides agree with TRBD1. The CDR3 has 13 residues. From germline, CDR1 is ENHRY and CDR2 SYGVKD. After removal of 10 bases from V and 3 bases from J, the junction contained 6 bases not matched to a gene.

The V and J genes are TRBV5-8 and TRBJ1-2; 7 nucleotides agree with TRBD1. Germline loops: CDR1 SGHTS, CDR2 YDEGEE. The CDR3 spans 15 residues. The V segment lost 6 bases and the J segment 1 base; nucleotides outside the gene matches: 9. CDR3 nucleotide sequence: TGTGCCAGCACTAAGACGGGACAGAATAACTATGGCTACACCTTC. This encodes CASTKTGQNNYGYTF. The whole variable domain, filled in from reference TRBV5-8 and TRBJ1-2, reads EAGVTQSPTHLIKTRGQQATLRCSPISGHTSVYWYQQALGLGLQFLLWYDEGEERNRGNFPPRFSGRQFPNYSSELNVNALELEDSALYLCASTKTGQNNYGYTFGSGTRLTVV.

DNA for the CDR3: TGCGCCAGCAGCTTGGCCGGCCTAGCGGGGAGGGGAGATACGCAGTATTTT. It is translated as CASSLAGLAGRGDTQYF. The J gene is TRBJ2-3, the V gene TRBV5-1; 9 bases are shared with TRBD2. Germline CDR1 and CDR2: SGHRS and YFSETQ. The CDR3 covers 17 residues. The trim removed 0 bases at V and 5 bases at J, leaving 10 bases unmatched. The whole variable domain, filled in from reference TRBV5-1 and TRBJ2-3, reads KAGVTQTPRYLIKTRGQQVTLSCSPISGHRSVSWYQQTPGQGLQFLFEYFSETQRNKGNFPGRFSGRQFSNSRSEMNVSTLELGDSALYLCASSLAGLAGRGDTQYFGPGTRLTVL.

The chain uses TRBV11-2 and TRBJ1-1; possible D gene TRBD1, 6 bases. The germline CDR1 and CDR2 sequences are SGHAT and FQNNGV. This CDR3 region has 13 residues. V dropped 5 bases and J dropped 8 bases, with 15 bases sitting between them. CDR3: CASSPNRASEAFF. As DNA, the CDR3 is TGTGCCAGCAGCCCTAACAGGGCCTCGGAAGCTTTCTTT.

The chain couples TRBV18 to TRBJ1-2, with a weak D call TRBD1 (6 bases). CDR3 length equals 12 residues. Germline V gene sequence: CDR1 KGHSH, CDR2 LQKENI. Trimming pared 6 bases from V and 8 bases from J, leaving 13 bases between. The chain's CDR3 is CASSSDSRGYTF. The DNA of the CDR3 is TGTGCCAGCTCGTCGGACAGTCGAGGCTACACCTTC.

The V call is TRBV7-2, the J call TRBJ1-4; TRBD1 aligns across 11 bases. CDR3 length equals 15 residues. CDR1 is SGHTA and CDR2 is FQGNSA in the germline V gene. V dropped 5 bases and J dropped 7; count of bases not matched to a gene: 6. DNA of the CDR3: TGTGCCAGCAGCCTAACCGGGACAGGGGGTGAAAAACTGTTTTTT. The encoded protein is CASSLTGTGGEKLFF.

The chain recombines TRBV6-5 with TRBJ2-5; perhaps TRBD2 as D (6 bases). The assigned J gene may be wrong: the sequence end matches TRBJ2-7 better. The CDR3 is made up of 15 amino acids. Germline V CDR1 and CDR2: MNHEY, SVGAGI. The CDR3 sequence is CASSSSLGGTYEQYF. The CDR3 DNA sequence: TGTGCCAGCAGTTCCTCTCTTGGAGGGACCTACGAGCAGTACTTC.

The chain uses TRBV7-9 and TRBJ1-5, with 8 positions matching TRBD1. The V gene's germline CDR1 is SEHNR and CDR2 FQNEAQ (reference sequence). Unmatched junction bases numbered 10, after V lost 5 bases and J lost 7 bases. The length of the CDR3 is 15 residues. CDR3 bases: TGTGCCAGCAGCCCCCTGGACAGGGTGGAACAGCCCCAGCATTTT. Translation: CASSPLDRVEQPQHF.

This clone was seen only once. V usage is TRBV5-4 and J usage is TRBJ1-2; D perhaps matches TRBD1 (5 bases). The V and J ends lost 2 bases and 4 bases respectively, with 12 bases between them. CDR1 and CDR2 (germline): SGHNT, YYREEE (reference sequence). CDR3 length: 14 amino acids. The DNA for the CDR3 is TGTGCCAGCAGCTTCGGCAGGGAAATCTATGGCTACACCTTC. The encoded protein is CASSFGREIYGYTF.

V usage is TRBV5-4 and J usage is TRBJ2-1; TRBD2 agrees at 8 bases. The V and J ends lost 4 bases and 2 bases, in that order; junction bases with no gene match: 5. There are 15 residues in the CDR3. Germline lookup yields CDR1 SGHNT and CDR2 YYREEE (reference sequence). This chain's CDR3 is CASSPKAGAYNEQFF. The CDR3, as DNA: TGTGCCAGCAGCCCCAAAGCGGGAGCCTACAATGAGCAGTTCTTC.

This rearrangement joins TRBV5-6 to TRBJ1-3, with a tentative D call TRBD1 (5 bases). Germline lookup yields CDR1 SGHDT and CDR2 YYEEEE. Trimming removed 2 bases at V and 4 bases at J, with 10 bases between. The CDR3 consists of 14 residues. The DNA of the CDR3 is TGTGCCAGCAGCTTAGACAGTTCCGGAAACACCATATATTTT. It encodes CASSLDSSGNTIYF.

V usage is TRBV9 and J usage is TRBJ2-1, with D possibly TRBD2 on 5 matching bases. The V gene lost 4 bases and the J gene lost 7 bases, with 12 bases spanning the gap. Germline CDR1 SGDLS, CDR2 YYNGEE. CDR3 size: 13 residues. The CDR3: CASSPRTLNEQFF. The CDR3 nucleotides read TGTGCCAGCAGCCCCCGGACTCTTAATGAGCAGTTCTTC.

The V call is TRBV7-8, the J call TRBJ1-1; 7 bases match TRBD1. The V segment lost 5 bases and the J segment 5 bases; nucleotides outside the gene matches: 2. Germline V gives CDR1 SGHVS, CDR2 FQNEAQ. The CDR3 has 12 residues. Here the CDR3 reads CASSPGGTEAFF. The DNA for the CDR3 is TGTGCCAGCAGCCCAGGGGGTACTGAAGCTTTCTTT.

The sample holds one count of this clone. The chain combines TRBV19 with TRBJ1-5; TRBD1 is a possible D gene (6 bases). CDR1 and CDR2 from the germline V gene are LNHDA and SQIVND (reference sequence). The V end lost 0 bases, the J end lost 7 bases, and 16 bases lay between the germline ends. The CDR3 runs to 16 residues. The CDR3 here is CASSIDLGTSGQPQHF. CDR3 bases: TGTGCCAGTAGTATAGATCTTGGGACAAGTGGGCAGCCCCAGCATTTT.

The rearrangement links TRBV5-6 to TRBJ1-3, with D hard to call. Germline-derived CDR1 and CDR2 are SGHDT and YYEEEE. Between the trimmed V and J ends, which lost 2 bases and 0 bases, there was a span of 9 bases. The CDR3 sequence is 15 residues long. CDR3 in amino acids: CASSLETVSGNTIYF. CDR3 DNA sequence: TGTGCCAGCAGCTTAGAAACAGTCTCTGGAAACACCATATATTTT.

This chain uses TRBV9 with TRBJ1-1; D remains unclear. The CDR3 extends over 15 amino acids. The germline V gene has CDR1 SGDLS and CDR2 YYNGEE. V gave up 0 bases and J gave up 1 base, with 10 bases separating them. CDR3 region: CASSVEGGRNTEAFF. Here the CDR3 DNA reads TGTGCCAGCAGCGTAGAAGGAGGGCGGAACACTGAAGCTTTCTTT.

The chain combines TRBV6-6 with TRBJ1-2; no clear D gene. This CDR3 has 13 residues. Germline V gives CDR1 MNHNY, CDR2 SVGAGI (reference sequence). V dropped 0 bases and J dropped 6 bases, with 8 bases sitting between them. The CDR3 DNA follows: TGTGCCAGCAGTTACTCGGCAATGCATGGCTACACCTTC. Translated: CASSYSAMHGYTF.

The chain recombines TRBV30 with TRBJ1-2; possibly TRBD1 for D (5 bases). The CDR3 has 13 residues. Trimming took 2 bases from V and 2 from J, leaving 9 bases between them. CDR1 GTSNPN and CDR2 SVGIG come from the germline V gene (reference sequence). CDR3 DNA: TGTGCCTGGAGTCCCCAGGGAAACTATGGCTACACCTTC. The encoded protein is CAWSPQGNYGYTF.

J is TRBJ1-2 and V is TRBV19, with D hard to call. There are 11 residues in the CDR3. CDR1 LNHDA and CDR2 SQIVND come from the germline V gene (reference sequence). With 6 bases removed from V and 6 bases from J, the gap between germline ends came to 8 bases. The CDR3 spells CASRRGDGYTF. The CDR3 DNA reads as TGTGCCAGTAGACGGGGAGATGGCTACACCTTC.

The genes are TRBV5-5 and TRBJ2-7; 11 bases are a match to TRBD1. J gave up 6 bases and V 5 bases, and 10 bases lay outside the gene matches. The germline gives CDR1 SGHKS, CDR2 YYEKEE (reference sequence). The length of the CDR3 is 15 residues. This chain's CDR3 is CASRNWGTGGSEQYF. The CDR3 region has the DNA TGTGCCAGCAGAAATTGGGGGACAGGGGGTTCCGAGCAGTACTTC.